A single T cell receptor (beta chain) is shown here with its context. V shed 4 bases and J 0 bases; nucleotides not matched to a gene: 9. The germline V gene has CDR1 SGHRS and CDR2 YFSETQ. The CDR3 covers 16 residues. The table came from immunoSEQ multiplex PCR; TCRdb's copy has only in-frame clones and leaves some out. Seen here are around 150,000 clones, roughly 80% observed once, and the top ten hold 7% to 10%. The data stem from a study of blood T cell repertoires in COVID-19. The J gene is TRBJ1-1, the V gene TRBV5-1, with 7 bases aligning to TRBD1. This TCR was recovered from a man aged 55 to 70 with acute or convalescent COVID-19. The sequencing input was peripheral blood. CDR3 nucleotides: TGCGCCAGCAGCCCGGGACAGACCAGTATGAACACTGAAGCTTTCTTT. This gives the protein CASSPGQTSMNTEAFF.